This T cell receptor (beta chain) was found in a study of response to subunit inactivated influenza vaccine. General study findings and limits: Only a handful of new T cells, the authors suggested, are recruited with each seasonal influenza vaccination.

Concerning this clonotype itself: Its antigen is undetermined.

TCRdb reprocessed the RT-PCR reads with MiXCR, giving one entry per CDR3 protein. The sample lists 860,000 or so distinct CDR3 sequences; 21% were seen once. This clonotype was obtained from a man aged 50-60 years who received an inactivated influenza vaccine. This sample comprised PBMCs from blood, obtained 5 days after vaccination.

CDR3 nucleotide sequence: TGTGCCAGCAGTGACACGGGACTAGCGGGGGGAGATACGCAGTATTTT. It encodes CASSDTGLAGGDTQYF. The V call is TRBV6-4, the J call TRBJ2-3; 15 nucleotides agree with TRBD2. The V gene end was trimmed by 2 bases and the J gene end by 5 bases; junction bases not matched to a gene: 2. The length of the CDR3 is 16 residues. CDR1 and CDR2 from the germline V gene are MRHNA and SNTAGT.